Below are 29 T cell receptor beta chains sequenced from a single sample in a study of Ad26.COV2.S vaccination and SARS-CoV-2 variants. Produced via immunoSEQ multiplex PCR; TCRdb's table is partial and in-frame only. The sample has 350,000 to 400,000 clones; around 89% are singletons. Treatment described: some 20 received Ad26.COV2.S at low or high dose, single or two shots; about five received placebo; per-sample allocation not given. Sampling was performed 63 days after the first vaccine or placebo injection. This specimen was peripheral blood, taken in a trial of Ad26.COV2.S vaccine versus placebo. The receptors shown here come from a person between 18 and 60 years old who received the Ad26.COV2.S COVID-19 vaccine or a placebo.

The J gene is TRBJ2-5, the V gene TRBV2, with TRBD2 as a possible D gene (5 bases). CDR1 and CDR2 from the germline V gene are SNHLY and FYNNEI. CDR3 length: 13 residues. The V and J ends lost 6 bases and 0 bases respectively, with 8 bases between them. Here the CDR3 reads CASSVDYQETQYF. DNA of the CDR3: TGTGCCAGCAGCGTGGACTACCAAGAGACCCAGTACTTC.

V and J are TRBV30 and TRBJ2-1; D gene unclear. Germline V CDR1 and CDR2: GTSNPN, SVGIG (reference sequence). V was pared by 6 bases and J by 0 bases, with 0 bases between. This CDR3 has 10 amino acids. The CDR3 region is CACSYNEQFF. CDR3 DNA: TGTGCCTGCTCCTACAATGAGCAGTTCTTC. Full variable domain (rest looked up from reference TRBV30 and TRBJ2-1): SQTIHQWPATLVQPVGSPLSLECTVEGTSNPNLYWYRQAAGRGLQLLFYSVGIGQISSEVPQNLSASRPQDRQFILSSKKLLLSDSGFYLCACSYNEQFFGPGTRLTVL.

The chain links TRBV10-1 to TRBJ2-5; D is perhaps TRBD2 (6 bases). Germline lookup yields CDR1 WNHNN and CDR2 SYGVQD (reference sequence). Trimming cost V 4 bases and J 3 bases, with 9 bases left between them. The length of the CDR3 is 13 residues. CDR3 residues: CASSGDSKETQYF. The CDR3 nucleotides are TGCGCCAGCAGTGGGGACTCTAAAGAGACCCAGTACTTC.

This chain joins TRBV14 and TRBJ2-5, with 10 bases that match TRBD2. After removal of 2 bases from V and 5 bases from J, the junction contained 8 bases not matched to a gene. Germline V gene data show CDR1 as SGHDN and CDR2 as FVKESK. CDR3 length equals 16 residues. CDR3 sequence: CASSQPIAGGFETQYF. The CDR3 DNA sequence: TGTGCCAGCAGCCAACCGATAGCGGGAGGTTTTGAGACCCAGTACTTC.

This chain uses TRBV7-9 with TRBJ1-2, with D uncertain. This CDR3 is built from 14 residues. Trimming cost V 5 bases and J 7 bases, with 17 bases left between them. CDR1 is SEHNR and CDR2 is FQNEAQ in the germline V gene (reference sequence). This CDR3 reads CASSPSVTVGGYTF. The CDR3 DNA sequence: TGTGCCAGCAGCCCTTCCGTCACGGTGGGTGGCTACACCTTC.

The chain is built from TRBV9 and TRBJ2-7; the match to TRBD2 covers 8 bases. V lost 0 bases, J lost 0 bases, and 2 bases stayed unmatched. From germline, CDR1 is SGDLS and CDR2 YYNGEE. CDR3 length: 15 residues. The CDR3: CASSVGSGSSYEQYF. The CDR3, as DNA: TGTGCCAGCAGCGTAGGGAGCGGGAGCTCCTACGAGCAGTACTTC.

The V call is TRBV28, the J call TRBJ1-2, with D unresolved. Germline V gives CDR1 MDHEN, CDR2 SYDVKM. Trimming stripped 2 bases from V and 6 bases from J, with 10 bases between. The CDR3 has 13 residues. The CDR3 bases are TGTGCCAGCAGTTTACTTGTGGAGGATGGCTACACCTTC. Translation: CASSLLVEDGYTF.

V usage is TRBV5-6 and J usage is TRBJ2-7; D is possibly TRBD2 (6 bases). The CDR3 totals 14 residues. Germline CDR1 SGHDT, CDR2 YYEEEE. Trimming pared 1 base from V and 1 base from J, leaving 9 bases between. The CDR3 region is CASSLSGTSYEQYF. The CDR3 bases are TGTGCCAGCAGCTTGTCCGGGACTTCCTACGAGCAGTACTTC.

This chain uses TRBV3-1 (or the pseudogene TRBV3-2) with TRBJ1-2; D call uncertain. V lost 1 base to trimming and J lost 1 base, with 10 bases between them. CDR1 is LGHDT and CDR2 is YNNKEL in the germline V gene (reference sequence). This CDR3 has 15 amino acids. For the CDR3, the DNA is TGTGCCAGCAGCCAAGGACCAGCACGTAACTATGGCTACACCTTC. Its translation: CASSQGPARNYGYTF.

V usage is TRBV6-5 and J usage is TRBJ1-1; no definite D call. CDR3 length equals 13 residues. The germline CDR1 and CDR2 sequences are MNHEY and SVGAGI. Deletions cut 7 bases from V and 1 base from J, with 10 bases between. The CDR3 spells CASNINPNTEAFF. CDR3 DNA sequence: TGTGCCAGCAACATCAACCCGAACACTGAAGCTTTCTTT.

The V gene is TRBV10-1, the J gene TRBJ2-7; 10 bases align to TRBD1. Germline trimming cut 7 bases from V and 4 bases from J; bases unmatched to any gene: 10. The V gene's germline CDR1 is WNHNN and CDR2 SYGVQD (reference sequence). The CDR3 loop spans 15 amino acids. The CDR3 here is CASNLRDRGRYEQYF. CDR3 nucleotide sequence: TGCGCCAGCAACCTCCGGGACAGGGGTAGGTACGAGCAGTACTTC.

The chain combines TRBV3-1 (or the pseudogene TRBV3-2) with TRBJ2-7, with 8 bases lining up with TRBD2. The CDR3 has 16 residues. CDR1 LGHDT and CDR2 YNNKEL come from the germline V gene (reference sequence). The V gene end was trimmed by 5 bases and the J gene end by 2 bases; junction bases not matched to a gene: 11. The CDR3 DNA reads TGTGCCAGCAGCTGGGCGGCTAGCGGGTTCCCCTACGAGCAGTACTTC. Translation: CASSWAASGFPYEQYF.

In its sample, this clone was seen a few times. Written as DNA, the CDR3 is TGTGCCAGCAGCTTGGCTGGGACGGACGGCTACACCTTC. Amino acid sequence: CASSLAGTDGYTF. The chain employs TRBV5-8 and TRBJ1-2, with D perhaps TRBD1 (5 bases). This CDR3 has 13 amino acids. Germline V CDR1 and CDR2: SGHTS, YDEGEE. Trimming removed 0 bases from V and 8 bases from J, with 11 bases in between.

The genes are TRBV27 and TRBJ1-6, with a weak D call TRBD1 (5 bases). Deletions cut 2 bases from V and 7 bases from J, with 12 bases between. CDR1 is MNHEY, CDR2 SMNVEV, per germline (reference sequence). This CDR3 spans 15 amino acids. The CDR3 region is CASSLEGDRNSPLHF. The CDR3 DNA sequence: TGTGCCAGCAGTTTAGAAGGGGATCGAAATTCACCCCTCCACTTT.

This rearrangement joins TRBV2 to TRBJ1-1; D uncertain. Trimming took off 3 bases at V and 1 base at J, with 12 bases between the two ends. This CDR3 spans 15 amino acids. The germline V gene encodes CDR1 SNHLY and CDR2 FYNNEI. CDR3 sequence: CASSDPLKSNTEAFF. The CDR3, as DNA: TGTGCCAGCAGTGACCCCCTCAAATCGAACACTGAAGCTTTCTTT.

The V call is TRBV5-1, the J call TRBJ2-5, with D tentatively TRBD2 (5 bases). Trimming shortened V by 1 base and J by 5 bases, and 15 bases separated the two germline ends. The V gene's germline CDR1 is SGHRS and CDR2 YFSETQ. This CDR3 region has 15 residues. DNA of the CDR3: TGCGCCAGCAGCTTGAGTGGCGTAGCGAGGGAGACCCAGTACTTC. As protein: CASSLSGVARETQYF.

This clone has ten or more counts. CDR3 in DNA: TGTGCCACCAGTGGACCCCTTAGCACAGATACGCAGTATTTT. Translating gives CATSGPLSTDTQYF. This chain joins TRBV24-1 and TRBJ2-3; D ambiguous. V was trimmed by 5 bases and J by 0 bases, leaving 8 bases between them. Germline CDR1 and CDR2: KGHDR and SFDVKD. This CDR3 contains 14 residues.

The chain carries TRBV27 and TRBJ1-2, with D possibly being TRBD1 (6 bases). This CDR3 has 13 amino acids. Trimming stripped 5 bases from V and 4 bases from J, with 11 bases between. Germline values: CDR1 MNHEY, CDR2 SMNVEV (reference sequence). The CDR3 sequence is CASSSGQTYGYTF. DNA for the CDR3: TGTGCCAGCAGTAGCGGACAGACCTATGGCTACACCTTC.

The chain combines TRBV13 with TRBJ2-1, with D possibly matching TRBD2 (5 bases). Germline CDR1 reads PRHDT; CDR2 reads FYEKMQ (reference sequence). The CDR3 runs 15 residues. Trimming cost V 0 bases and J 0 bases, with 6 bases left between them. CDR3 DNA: TGTGCCAGCAGCTTAGGGCGGGTCTCCTACAATGAGCAGTTCTTC. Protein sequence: CASSLGRVSYNEQFF. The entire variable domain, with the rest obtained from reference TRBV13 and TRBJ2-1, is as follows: AAGVIQSPRHLIKEKRETATLKCYPIPRHDTVYWYQQGPGQDPQFLISFYEKMQSDKGSIPDRFSAQQFSDYHSELNMSSLELGDSALYFCASSLGRVSYNEQFFGPGTRLTVL.

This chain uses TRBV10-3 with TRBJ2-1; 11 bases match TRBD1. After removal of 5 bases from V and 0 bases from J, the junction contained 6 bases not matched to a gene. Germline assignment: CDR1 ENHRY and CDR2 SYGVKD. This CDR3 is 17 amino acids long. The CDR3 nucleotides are TGTGCCATCAGTCAACCGGGACAGGGGGTCTCCTACAATGAGCAGTTCTTC. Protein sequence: CAISQPGQGVSYNEQFF.

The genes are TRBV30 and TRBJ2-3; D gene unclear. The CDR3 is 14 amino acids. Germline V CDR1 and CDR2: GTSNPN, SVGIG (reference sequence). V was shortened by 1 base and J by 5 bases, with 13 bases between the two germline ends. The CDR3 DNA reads TGTGCCTGGAGTGGTACTAACTCGGTAGATACGCAGTATTTT. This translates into CAWSGTNSVDTQYF.

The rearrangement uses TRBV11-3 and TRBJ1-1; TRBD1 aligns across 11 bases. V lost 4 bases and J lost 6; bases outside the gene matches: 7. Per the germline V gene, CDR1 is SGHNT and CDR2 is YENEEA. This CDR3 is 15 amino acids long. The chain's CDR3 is CASSSRTGGEAEAFF. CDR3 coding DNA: TGTGCCAGCAGCTCGCGGACAGGGGGCGAGGCTGAAGCTTTCTTT. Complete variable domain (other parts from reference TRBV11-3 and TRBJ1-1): EAGVVQSPRYKIIEKKQPVAFWCNPISGHNTLYWYLQNLGQGPELLIRYENEEAVDDSQLPKDRFSAERLKGVDSTLKIQPAELGDSAVYLCASSSRTGGEAEAFFGQGTRLTVV.

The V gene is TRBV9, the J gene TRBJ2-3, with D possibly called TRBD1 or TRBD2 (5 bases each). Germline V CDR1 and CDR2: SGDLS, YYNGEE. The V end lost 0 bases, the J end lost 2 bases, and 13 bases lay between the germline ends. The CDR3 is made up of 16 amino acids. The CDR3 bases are TGTGCCAGCAGCGTAGCCAGCGGACACCTCACAGATACGCAGTATTTT. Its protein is CASSVASGHLTDTQYF.

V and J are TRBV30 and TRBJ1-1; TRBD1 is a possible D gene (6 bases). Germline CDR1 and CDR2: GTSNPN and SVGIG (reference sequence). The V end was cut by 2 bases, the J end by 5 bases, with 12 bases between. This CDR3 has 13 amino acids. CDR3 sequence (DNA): TGTGCCTGGAGTCTACAGGGAGGGACTGAAGCTTTCTTT. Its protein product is CAWSLQGGTEAFF.

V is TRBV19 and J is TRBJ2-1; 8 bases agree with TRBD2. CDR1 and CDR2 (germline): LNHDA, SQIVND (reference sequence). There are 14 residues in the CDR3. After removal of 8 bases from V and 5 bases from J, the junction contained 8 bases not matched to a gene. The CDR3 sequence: CASRAPGGHNEQFF. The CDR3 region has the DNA TGTGCCAGTCGGGCCCCGGGGGGGCACAATGAGCAGTTCTTC.

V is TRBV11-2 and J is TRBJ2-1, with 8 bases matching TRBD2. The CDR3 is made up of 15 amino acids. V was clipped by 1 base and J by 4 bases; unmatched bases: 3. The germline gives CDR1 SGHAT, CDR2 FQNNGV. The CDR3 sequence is CASSLVLAEYNEQFF. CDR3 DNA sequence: TGTGCCAGCAGCTTAGTACTAGCGGAGTACAATGAGCAGTTCTTC.

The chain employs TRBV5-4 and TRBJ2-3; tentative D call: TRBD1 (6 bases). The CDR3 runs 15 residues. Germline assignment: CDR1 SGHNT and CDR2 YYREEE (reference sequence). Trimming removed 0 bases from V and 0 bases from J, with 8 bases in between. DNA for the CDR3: TGTGCCAGCAGCTTGGGGACAGCTAGCACAGATACGCAGTATTTT. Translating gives CASSLGTASTDTQYF.

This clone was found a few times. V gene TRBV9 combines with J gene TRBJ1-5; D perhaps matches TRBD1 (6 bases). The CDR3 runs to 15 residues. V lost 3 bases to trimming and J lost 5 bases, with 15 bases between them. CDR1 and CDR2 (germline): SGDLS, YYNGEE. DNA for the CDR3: TGTGCCAGCAGCGAGGGGGGTTGGGGGCATCAGCCCCAGCATTTT. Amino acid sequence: CASSEGGWGHQPQHF. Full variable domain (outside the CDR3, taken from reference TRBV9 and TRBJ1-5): DSGVTQTPKHLITATGQRVTLRCSPRSGDLSVYWYQQSLDQGLQFLIQYYNGEERAKGNILERFSAQQFPDLHSELNLSSLELGDSALYFCASSEGGWGHQPQHFGDGTRLSIL.

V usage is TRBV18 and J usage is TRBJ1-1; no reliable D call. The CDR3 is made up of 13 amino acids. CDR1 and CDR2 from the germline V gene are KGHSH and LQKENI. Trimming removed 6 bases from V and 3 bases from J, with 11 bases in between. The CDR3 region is CASSPTGYTEAFF. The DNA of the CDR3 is TGTGCCAGCTCCCCGACGGGTTACACTGAAGCTTTCTTT.